Each of the 27 T cell receptor beta chains below was sequenced from the same sample in a study of T-cell reconstitution after alpha-beta-depleted transplantation in children. Unique molecular identifiers were built into the TCRbeta library. A single record per CDR3 protein comes from TCRdb applying MiXCR to the PCR reads. The data show about 460,000 distinct CDR3 sequences, with under 15% seen just once and more than 5.5% held by the top ten. The sample consisted of PBMCs from the stem cell graft donor, taken from the stem cell graft. The receptors derive from a human donor who donated a stem cell graft to a child with combined immunodeficiency.

This clonotype was seen a few times. The chain employs TRBV29-1 and TRBJ2-1; 8 positions agree with TRBD2. V shed 4 bases, J shed 0 bases, and the junction held 8 bases outside the gene matches. The CDR3 consists of 16 residues. Germline CDR1 is SQVTM and CDR2 is ANQGSEA. The CDR3 here is CSVGIAGWASYNEQFF. The CDR3 bases are TGCAGCGTTGGAATAGCGGGGTGGGCCTCCTACAATGAGCAGTTCTTC.

CDR3: CSGGGPYYEQYF. In DNA form, the CDR3 reads TGCAGTGGGGGGGGCCCCTACTACGAGCAGTACTTC. The J gene is TRBJ2-7, the V gene TRBV20-1; D is possibly TRBD2 (7 bases). Trimming pared 7 bases from V and 3 bases from J, leaving 13 bases between. There are 12 residues in the CDR3. CDR1 is DFQATT, CDR2 SNEGSKA, per germline (reference sequence).

This clonotype came up a few times. The rearrangement uses TRBV7-9 and TRBJ1-5; D is unresolved. Germline CDR1 reads SEHNR; CDR2 reads FQNEAQ (reference sequence). The length of the CDR3 is 12 residues. Trimming took off 10 bases at V and 4 bases at J, with 11 bases between the two ends. In DNA, the CDR3 is TGTGCCACCGGGGATTCGAATCAGCCCCAGCATTTT. It is translated as CATGDSNQPQHF.

V and J are TRBV20-1 and TRBJ1-5; D might be TRBD1 (5 bases). The CDR3 contains 16 residues. V was cut by 5 bases and J by 3 bases, with 20 bases left in between. Germline V gene sequence: CDR1 DFQATT, CDR2 SNEGSKA (reference sequence). The CDR3 DNA sequence: TGCAGTGCTTTCAACAGGTTGTGGGGCCCCAATCAGCCCCAGCATTTT. Amino acid sequence: CSAFNRLWGPNQPQHF.

This clonotype was seen many times. V is TRBV12-3 or TRBV12-4 and J is TRBJ2-7; a weak D match, TRBD2 (7 bases). The CDR3 is made up of 16 amino acids. The ends were cut back, 3 bases at V and 0 bases at J, with 15 bases in the middle. In DNA, the CDR3 is TGTGCCAGCAGTTTCCAGGGGTGGACTAGCTCCTACGAGCAGTACTTC. Translating gives CASSFQGWTSSYEQYF.

This clonotype has only a few counts. The chain employs TRBV12-3 or TRBV12-4 and TRBJ2-5; TRBD1 matches at 11 bases. V lost 3 bases to trimming and J lost 4 bases; unmatched junction nucleotides: 7. This CDR3 has 16 residues. The CDR3 loop reads CASSFDTGTGGETQYF. The CDR3 DNA reads TGTGCCAGCAGTTTCGACACCGGGACAGGGGGAGAGACCCAGTACTTC.

The genes are TRBV5-1 and TRBJ2-1; D gene unclear. The CDR3 totals 14 residues. Germline V lookup: CDR1 SGHRS, CDR2 YFSETQ. Trimming left V 8 bases short and J 0 bases short, with 12 bases between. The CDR3 region is CASSSWSSYNEQFF. In DNA, the CDR3 is TGCGCCAGTTCCAGCTGGAGCTCCTACAATGAGCAGTTCTTC.

This clonotype was seen only a few times. The rearrangement uses TRBV29-1 and TRBJ2-3, with TRBD2 matching over 9 bases. Germline CDR1 SQVTM, CDR2 ANQGSEA. This CDR3 is 14 amino acids long. Trimming removed 7 bases from V and 1 base from J; junction bases left unmatched: 6. The CDR3 sequence is CSAAGTSRTDTQYF. The DNA of the CDR3 is TGCAGCGCCGCCGGGACTAGCCGCACAGATACGCAGTATTTT.

The chain couples TRBV24-1 to TRBJ2-1; D ambiguous. Germline V gene lookup returns CDR1 KGHDR and CDR2 SFDVKD. The CDR3 consists of 15 residues. V was cut by 3 bases and J by 3 bases, with 11 bases left in between. CDR3: CATSDPAHLYNEQFF. The CDR3 nucleotides are TGTGCCACCAGTGATCCAGCCCACCTCTACAATGAGCAGTTCTTC.

This clonotype came up many times. The rearrangement links TRBV5-1 to TRBJ2-1, with D hard to call. Germline V lookup: CDR1 SGHRS, CDR2 YFSETQ. The CDR3 sequence is 14 residues long. Trimming stripped 2 bases from V and 10 bases from J, with 16 bases between. The CDR3 sequence is CASSFATPGMEQFF. The CDR3 DNA sequence: TGCGCCAGCAGCTTCGCGACCCCCGGAATGGAGCAGTTCTTC. The full variable domain, in which reference TRBV5-1 and TRBJ2-1 provide the parts outside the CDR3, is KAGVTQTPRYLIKTRGQQVTLSCSPISGHRSVSWYQQTPGQGLQFLFEYFSETQRNKGNFPGRFSGRQFSNSRSEMNVSTLELGDSALYLCASSFATPGMEQFFGPGTRLTVL.

The chain carries TRBV7-2 and TRBJ2-5; D remains unclear. Germline V lookup: CDR1 SGHTA, CDR2 FQGNSA. The CDR3 contains 11 residues. Trimming removed 7 bases from V and 3 bases from J, with 6 bases in between. The CDR3 nucleotides are TGTGCCAGCACTTGGAAAGAGACCCAGTACTTC. Translated: CASTWKETQYF.

This clonotype was recorded a few times. An end of the junction does not agree with germline; a read error may underlie this. This rearrangement joins TRBV7-2 to TRBJ2-1; 7 bases match TRBD1. The CDR3 is made up of 15 amino acids. Germline lookup yields CDR1 SGHTA and CDR2 FQGNSA. The CDR3 spells CASSPTLTGTAPPAF. CDR3 nucleotide sequence: TGTGCCAGCAGCCCGACGCTTACCGGGACAGCTCCTCCGGCCTTC.

This clonotype was detected only a few times. The rearrangement uses TRBV29-1 and TRBJ2-3; TRBD1 is a possible D gene (5 bases). Trimming removed 2 bases from V and 0 bases from J, with 9 bases in between. Germline CDR1 SQVTM, CDR2 ANQGSEA. There are 14 residues in the CDR3. CDR3 protein: CSVETQGSTDTQYF. CDR3 bases: TGCAGCGTTGAAACGCAGGGTAGCACAGATACGCAGTATTTT.

The chain is built from TRBV18 and TRBJ2-5; D unclear. CDR1 and CDR2 (germline): KGHSH, LQKENI. V was clipped by 3 bases and J by 4 bases, with 9 bases between them. The CDR3 is 13 residues long. CDR3 in amino acids: CASSPNNAETQYF. CDR3 sequence (DNA): TGTGCCAGCTCACCTAACAACGCAGAGACCCAGTACTTC.

The V and J genes are TRBV9 and TRBJ2-7; D may be TRBD1 (5 bases). V dropped 5 bases and J dropped 1 base, with 19 bases sitting between them. Per germline, CDR1 SGDLS and CDR2 YYNGEE. This CDR3 is 16 amino acids long. DNA for the CDR3: TGTGCCAGCAGTCCCAGCCCCGACAGTGCTTCCTACGAGCAGTACTTC. This encodes CASSPSPDSASYEQYF.

This clonotype appeared a few times. The CDR3 spells CASSTMPGPVEAFF. In nucleotides, the CDR3 is TGCGCCAGCAGCACCATGCCCGGGCCAGTTGAAGCTTTCTTT. J is TRBJ1-1 and V is TRBV5-1; the D is unclear. Germline V gene lookup returns CDR1 SGHRS and CDR2 YFSETQ. Deletions cut 4 bases from V and 7 bases from J, with 17 bases between. The CDR3 spans 14 residues.

In its sample, this clonotype was seen many times. The CDR3 DNA sequence: TGTGCCAGCAGTCCCTCGCGGGGGTACACAGATACGCAGTATTTT. It is translated as CASSPSRGYTDTQYF. The chain combines TRBV12-3 or TRBV12-4 with TRBJ2-3; 7 positions match TRBD2. The CDR3 has 15 amino acids. Trimming at V came to 5 bases and at J to 2 bases, leaving 7 bases not matched to a gene.

The V gene is TRBV11-1, the J gene TRBJ1-3; D is undetermined. The germline V and J ends were trimmed by 5 bases and 4 bases, with 21 bases remaining between them. The CDR3 is 17 residues long. Germline CDR1 and CDR2: SGHAT and FQDESV (reference sequence). The CDR3, as DNA: TGTGCCAGCAGCCCCCGAGCCCACAGATCGCGAGGAAACACCATATATTTT. Its translation: CASSPRAHRSRGNTIYF.

In its sample, this clonotype was seen many times. V is TRBV12-3 or TRBV12-4 and J is TRBJ2-7; 9 nucleotides match TRBD1. V gave up 6 bases and J gave up 5 bases; unmatched junction bases: 2. The CDR3 totals 12 residues. In DNA, the CDR3 is TGTGCCAGCAGCTGGGACAGGGACGAGCAGTACTTC. Its translation: CASSWDRDEQYF.

Ten or more counts support this clonotype. This chain connects TRBV24-1 to TRBJ2-1; 10 nucleotides line up with TRBD1. The CDR3 has 16 residues. V shed 2 bases and J 6 bases; nucleotides not matched to a gene: 6. Germline CDR1 and CDR2: KGHDR and SFDVKD. The CDR3 DNA follows: TGTGCCACCAGTGATTGGGGGACAGGGGAGGTCAATGAGCAGTTCTTC. It specifies CATSDWGTGEVNEQFF.

V gene TRBV12-3 or TRBV12-4 combines with J gene TRBJ2-3, with 12 nucleotides matching TRBD2. This CDR3 is built from 18 residues. The trim removed 6 bases at V and 2 bases at J, leaving 12 bases unmatched. The CDR3 spells CASSGLAGPQFYTDTQYF. The CDR3 region has the DNA TGTGCCAGCAGCGGACTAGCGGGACCCCAATTCTACACAGATACGCAGTATTTT.

The chain uses TRBV11-2 and TRBJ2-7; TRBD2 is a possible D gene (5 bases). The V end lost 1 base, the J end lost 2 bases, and 15 bases lay between the germline ends. The CDR3 is 16 amino acids. The germline V gene encodes CDR1 SGHAT and CDR2 FQNNGV. In DNA, the CDR3 is TGTGCCAGCAGCTTAGTATATCGGGGTTCTCCCTACGAGCAGTACTTC. This sequence encodes CASSLVYRGSPYEQYF. The entire variable domain, with the rest obtained from reference TRBV11-2 and TRBJ2-7, is as follows: EAGVAQSPRYKIIEKRQSVAFWCNPISGHATLYWYQQILGQGPKLLIQFQNNGVVDDSQLPKDRFSAERLKGVDSTLKIQPAKLEDSAVYLCASSLVYRGSPYEQYFGPGTRLTVT.

This clonotype came up a few times. The V gene is TRBV7-8, the J gene TRBJ2-7; D remains unclear. Germline V gene data show CDR1 as SGHVS and CDR2 as FQNEAQ. The germline V and J ends were trimmed by 8 bases and 0 bases, with 11 bases remaining between them. The CDR3 runs to 13 residues. The CDR3 nucleotides are TGTGCCAGCTCCAGGCAAAGCTCCTACGAGCAGTACTTC. Translated, it gives CASSRQSSYEQYF.

The chain uses TRBV27 and TRBJ2-2, with D perhaps TRBD2 (6 bases). The CDR3 extends over 15 amino acids. Germline V lookup: CDR1 MNHEY, CDR2 SMNVEV (reference sequence). The V gene lost 1 base and the J gene lost 4 bases, with 10 bases spanning the gap. CDR3 loop: CASSLYGGSTGELFF. The CDR3 DNA sequence: TGTGCCAGCAGTTTATACGGGGGATCCACCGGGGAGCTGTTTTTT.

This clonotype appeared a few times. The rearrangement links TRBV6-5 to TRBJ2-7, with D unresolved. Trimming pared 7 bases from V and 2 bases from J, leaving 9 bases between. The CDR3 is 12 residues long. Germline V CDR1 and CDR2: MNHEY, SVGAGI. The CDR3 protein is CASIGSAYEQYF. In DNA, the CDR3 is TGTGCCAGCATAGGCTCCGCCTACGAGCAGTACTTC.

J is TRBJ2-3 and V is TRBV12-3 or TRBV12-4; TRBD2 matches at 8 bases. V was clipped by 4 bases and J by 2 bases; unmatched bases: 8. The CDR3 runs to 16 residues. CDR3 residues: CASSSYPGGDTDTQYF. In DNA form, the CDR3 reads TGTGCCAGCAGTTCGTATCCCGGGGGGGACACAGATACGCAGTATTTT.

This clonotype was seen only a few times. The rearrangement links TRBV7-8 to TRBJ1-3, with D perhaps TRBD1 (5 bases). Germline assignment: CDR1 SGHVS and CDR2 FQNEAQ. The ends were cut back, 5 bases at V and 0 bases at J, with 14 bases in the middle. This CDR3 contains 16 residues. CDR3 DNA: TGTGCCAGCAGCCAACAGGAATACCTCTCTGGAAACACCATATATTTT. Encoded protein: CASSQQEYLSGNTIYF.